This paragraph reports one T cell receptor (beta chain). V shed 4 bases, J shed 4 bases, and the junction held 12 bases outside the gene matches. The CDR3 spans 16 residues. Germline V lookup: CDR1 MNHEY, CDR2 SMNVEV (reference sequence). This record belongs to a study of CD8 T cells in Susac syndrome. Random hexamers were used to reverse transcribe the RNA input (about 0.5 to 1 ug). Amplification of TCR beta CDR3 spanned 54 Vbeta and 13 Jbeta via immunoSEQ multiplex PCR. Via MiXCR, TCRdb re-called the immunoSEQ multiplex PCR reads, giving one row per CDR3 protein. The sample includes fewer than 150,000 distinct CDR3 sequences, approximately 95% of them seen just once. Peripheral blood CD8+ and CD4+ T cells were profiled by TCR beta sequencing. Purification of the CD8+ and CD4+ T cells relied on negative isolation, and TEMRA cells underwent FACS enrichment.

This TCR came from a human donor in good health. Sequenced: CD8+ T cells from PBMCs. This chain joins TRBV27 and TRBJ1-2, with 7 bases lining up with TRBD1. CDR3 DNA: TGTGCCAGCAGTTCCCGACCGGGACAGAACTTCTATGGCTACACCTTC. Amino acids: CASSSRPGQNFYGYTF.